A single sample gave rise to the 21 T cell receptor beta chains below, sequenced in a study of metastatic and nonmetastatic thyroid tumors. TCRdb re-called the PCR reads with MiXCR. The sample records 64,000 or so clones, under 20% being singletons. Each patient went into thyroid surgery without having received any treatment. The sample was blood. These receptors all come from a male donor with papillary thyroid cancer or a benign thyroid nodule (not recorded which). Some clones in this sample may be carry-over from other donors' samples.

This clone has ten or more counts. The V call is TRBV7-2, the J call TRBJ1-2, with unresolved D. V was cut by 5 bases and J by 6 bases, with 10 bases left in between. The CDR3 covers 12 residues. Germline V gene data show CDR1 as SGHTA and CDR2 as FQGNSA. As DNA, the CDR3 is TGTGCCAGCAGCCCCCACAGCAATGGCTACACCTTC. The encoded protein is CASSPHSNGYTF. Supplemented by reference TRBV7-2 and TRBJ1-2, the full variable domain reads GAGVSQSPSNKVTEKGKDVELRCDPISGHTALYWYRQSLGQGLEFLIYFQGNSAPDKSGLPSDRFSAERTGGSVSTLTIQRTQQEDSAVYLCASSPHSNGYTFGSGTRLTVV.

This clone came up many times. The chain carries TRBV28 and TRBJ2-7; the match to TRBD2 covers 7 bases. Germline V CDR1 and CDR2: MDHEN, SYDVKM. The CDR3 covers 15 residues. Losses at the gene ends were 5 bases for V and 0 bases for J; bases not matched to a gene: 7. Here the CDR3 DNA reads TGTGCCAGCAGTAAAATGGGGGGGAGCTCCTACGAGCAGTACTTC. Translation gives CASSKMGGSSYEQYF. The complete variable domain, with remaining parts taken from reference TRBV28 and TRBJ2-7, reads DVKVTQSSRYLVKRTGEKVFLECVQDMDHENMFWYRQDPGLGLRLIYFSYDVKMKEKGDIPEGYSVSREKKERFSLILESASTNQTSMYLCASSKMGGSSYEQYFGPGTRLTVT.

This clone was found many times. The chain is built from TRBV5-8 and TRBJ2-1; 7 positions agree with TRBD2. CDR3 length: 15 residues. The J segment lost 7 bases and the V segment lost 4 bases, leaving 11 bases of the junction unmatched. CDR1 and CDR2 (germline): SGHTS, YDEGEE. The CDR3 loop reads CASSGGLVGGNEQFF. CDR3 sequence (DNA): TGTGCCAGCAGCGGAGGACTAGTTGGGGGTAATGAGCAGTTCTTC.

The chain employs TRBV6-2 or TRBV6-3 and TRBJ1-5, with D possibly matching TRBD1 (5 bases). V was shortened by 0 bases and J by 11 bases, with 26 bases between the two germline ends. The CDR3 runs 18 residues. From germline, CDR1 is MNHEY and CDR2 SVGEGT. In DNA, the CDR3 is TGTGCCAGCAGTTACTCGACCAGGGAGTGGATCGGGCCAGGAGCCCAGCATTTT. It encodes CASSYSTREWIGPGAQHF.

This clone was counted between two and nine times. The chain recombines TRBV19 with TRBJ2-5, with D unresolved. Germline V CDR1 and CDR2: LNHDA, SQIVND (reference sequence). This CDR3 contains 12 residues. Written as DNA, the CDR3 is TGTTCCACCGCGAACAGCGTTGAGACCCAGTACTTC. Protein: CSTANSVETQYF.

This clone was seen ten or more times. J is TRBJ1-5 and V is TRBV6-1; a weak D match, TRBD1 (5 bases). This CDR3 is 15 amino acids long. V shed 6 bases and J shed 3 bases, with 15 bases lying between them. Germline loops: CDR1 MNHNS, CDR2 SASEGT. This CDR3 is CASRIRGETNQPQHF. CDR3 sequence (DNA): TGTGCCAGCAGAATTCGGGGGGAGACCAATCAGCCCCAGCATTTT.

This clone was observed many times. The chain uses TRBV15 and TRBJ2-5, with D perhaps matching TRBD1 (6 bases). Trimming cost V 4 bases and J 2 bases, with 8 bases left between them. CDR1 is LNHNV, CDR2 YYDKDF, per germline (reference sequence). The CDR3 contains 13 residues. CDR3 DNA sequence: TGTGCCACCAGCATGAGGGGGCAAGAGACCCAGTACTTC. It is translated as CATSMRGQETQYF.

This clone was detected ten times or more. V usage is TRBV12-3 or TRBV12-4 and J usage is TRBJ1-6; D call uncertain. Trimming removed 6 bases from V and 6 bases from J, with 15 bases in between. This CDR3 region has 15 residues. CDR3 nucleotide sequence: TGTGCCAGCAGCCTGGGCGCCGAAGTTAATTCACCCCTCCACTTT. It specifies CASSLGAEVNSPLHF.

This clone was observed many times. V is TRBV2 and J is TRBJ1-5, with no clear D. CDR1 and CDR2 from the germline V gene are SNHLY and FYNNEI. Trimming pared 6 bases from V and 6 bases from J, leaving 9 bases between. The CDR3 is made up of 12 amino acids. CDR3 sequence reads: CASSPGSQPQHF. CDR3 coding DNA: TGTGCCAGCAGCCCCGGGAGTCAGCCCCAGCATTTT.

This clone was counted many times. The chain uses TRBV18 and TRBJ1-2; D gene ambiguous. Germline V gene data show CDR1 as KGHSH and CDR2 as LQKENI. The V and J ends lost 3 bases and 6 bases respectively, with 11 bases between them. This CDR3 is built from 13 residues. The DNA for the CDR3 is TGTGCCAGCTCACCCTCCGGGGTTAATGGCTACACCTTC. Translated, it gives CASSPSGVNGYTF. The whole variable domain, remainder taken from reference TRBV18 and TRBJ1-2, is NAGVMQNPRHLVRRRGQEARLRCSPMKGHSHVYWYRQLPEEGLKFMVYLQKENIIDESGMPKERFSAEFPKEGPSILRIQQVVRGDSAAYFCASSPSGVNGYTFGSGTRLTVV.

The chain joins TRBV30 to TRBJ2-7; D is ambiguous. The CDR3 has 13 amino acids. In germline, CDR1 is GTSNPN, CDR2 SVGIG (reference sequence). V lost 5 bases, J lost 2 bases, and 13 bases lay in between. CDR3 protein: CAWRQESTYEQYF. Here the CDR3 DNA reads TGTGCCTGGCGCCAGGAAAGCACCTACGAGCAGTACTTC.

The rearrangement links TRBV5-4 to TRBJ2-7; 9 nucleotides align to TRBD1. Germline V gene data show CDR1 as SGHNT and CDR2 as YYREEE (reference sequence). This CDR3 spans 14 amino acids. The V gene end was trimmed by 4 bases and the J gene end by 4 bases; junction bases not matched to a gene: 6. For the CDR3, the DNA is TGTGCCAGCAGCCACGGACAGGGGAATTACGAGCAGTACTTC. Translation: CASSHGQGNYEQYF.

This clone came up many times. CDR3 coding DNA: TGTGCCAGCAGCTTAGTTCCTGTGACAGTTGTTTCACCCCTCCACTTT. It codes for CASSLVPVTVVSPLHF. The gene calls are TRBV7-2 and TRBJ1-6; a possible D gene is TRBD1 (5 bases). The V end was cut by 1 base, the J end by 9 bases, with 16 bases between. The CDR3 runs to 16 residues. From germline, CDR1 is SGHTA and CDR2 FQGNSA.

This clone was seen many times. The chain couples TRBV5-6 to TRBJ2-2, with a weak D call TRBD1 (6 bases). V was cut by 4 bases and J by 5 bases, with 15 bases left in between. CDR3 length equals 15 residues. Germline V gene data show CDR1 as SGHDT and CDR2 as YYEEEE. The CDR3 DNA reads TGTGCCAGCAGCGCCGGACAGCTGGGAACCGGGGAGCTGTTTTTT. Its protein is CASSAGQLGTGELFF.

This clone was picked up many times. J is TRBJ2-2 and V is TRBV28, with TRBD2 matching over 15 bases. V lost 4 bases and J lost 2; bases outside the gene matches: 11. The CDR3 length is 20 residues. Looked up from germline, CDR1 is MDHEN and CDR2 is SYDVKM. The chain's CDR3 is CASSWATRTSGGENTGELFF. The CDR3 coding sequence is TGTGCCAGCAGTTGGGCGACGCGGACTAGCGGGGGGGAAAACACCGGGGAGCTGTTTTTT.

At least ten counts were recorded for this clone. In DNA form, the CDR3 reads TGTGCCAGCAGCTTTTATGGGACTAGCGGCGCAGATACGCAGTATTTT. This gives the protein CASSFYGTSGADTQYF. The rearrangement uses TRBV11-2 and TRBJ2-3, with 11 bases matching TRBD2. Per the germline V gene, CDR1 is SGHAT and CDR2 is FQNNGV. The length of the CDR3 is 16 residues. V shed 3 bases, J shed 4 bases, and the junction held 6 bases outside the gene matches.

This clone has only a few counts. The rearrangement uses TRBV20-1 and TRBJ2-1, with 13 bases lining up with TRBD2. The CDR3 sequence is 17 residues long. Germline V gene sequence: CDR1 DFQATT, CDR2 SNEGSKA (reference sequence). The V gene end was trimmed by 6 bases and the J gene end by 0 bases; junction bases not matched to a gene: 8. The CDR3 DNA follows: TGCAGTGCCCGGACTAGCGGGGGAACAAACTCCTACAATGAGCAGTTCTTC. Translating it yields CSARTSGGTNSYNEQFF.

A word on this clone: This may arise from a read error, as a much more abundant clone is one base away. The V gene is TRBV6-1, the J gene TRBJ2-3; unclear D gene. From germline, CDR1 is MNHNS and CDR2 SASEGT. V lost 7 bases, J lost 2 bases, and 10 bases lay in between. The CDR3 runs to 13 residues. The chain's CDR3 is CASTLDATDTQYF. The CDR3 DNA is TGTGCCAGCACCCTGGACGCCACAGATACGCAGTATTTT.

The chain employs TRBV20-1 and TRBJ2-2; TRBD2 is a possible D gene (6 bases). The CDR3 runs to 16 residues. From germline, CDR1 is DFQATT and CDR2 SNEGSKA (reference sequence). V gave up 2 bases and J gave up 6 bases, with 19 bases separating them. The CDR3: CSARPASGSGAGELFF. The CDR3 nucleotides are TGCAGTGCTAGACCCGCCTCCGGGAGTGGGGCCGGGGAGCTGTTTTTT.

A note on this clone: A much larger clone differs by one base, so this may be a read error. This sequence joins TRBV18 and TRBJ1-1; D is possibly TRBD1 (5 bases). This CDR3 comprises 15 residues. Trimming took 0 bases from V and 4 from J, leaving 12 bases between them. Germline CDR1 is KGHSH and CDR2 is LQKENI. DNA of the CDR3: TGTGCCAGCTCACCACCAGTCAGGGTGGGCACTGAAGCTTTCTTT. Residues: CASSPPVRVGTEAFF.

This chain uses TRBV4-1 with TRBJ1-5; maybe TRBD1 (6 bases). Germline CDR1 reads MGHRA; CDR2 reads YSYEKL. This CDR3 contains 17 residues. Trimming shortened V by 0 bases and J by 0 bases, and 12 bases separated the two germline ends. CDR3 protein: CASSQDGQPYSNQPQHF. The CDR3 DNA reads as TGCGCCAGCAGCCAAGATGGACAGCCATATAGCAATCAGCCCCAGCATTTT.